The 22 T cell receptor beta chains reported below all come from one sample, sequenced in a study of tumor-infiltrating lymphocytes in primary liver carcinoma. Total RNA (roughly 540 ng) served as template for TCR beta cDNA synthesis primed by a constant-region primer. Employing slightly modified ARM-PCR, three nested multiplex PCR rounds were run, and these gave rise to the TCR beta libraries. Rounds one and two of PCR, each of around 9 cycles, were primed with TRBV1-TRBV30 forward primers and a C-beta reverse primer. A single record per CDR3 protein comes from TCRdb applying MiXCR to the multiplex PCR reads. Of approximately 92,000 distinct CDR3 sequences listed, around 68% are singletons. It was from roughly 20-30 mg of unsorted bulk tissue that RNA and DNA were co-extracted. The sequencing input was tumor-adjacent normal liver tissue. The receptors originated from a man aged 40-49 years with primary liver carcinoma and hepatitis B virus infection.

The J gene is TRBJ1-1, the V gene TRBV4-1; no reliable D call. CDR1 and CDR2 (germline): MGHRA, YSYEKL. V lost 7 bases and J 1 base, leaving 22 bases between the germline ends. The CDR3 has 17 residues. The CDR3 reads CASKQNPSRAWNTEAFF. The CDR3 DNA reads TGCGCCAGCAAGCAAAACCCCTCGAGGGCCTGGAACACTGAAGCTTTCTTT.

Of note for this clonotype: One end of the junction varies from germline; a read error may be responsible. This chain joins TRBV7-8 and TRBJ2-7; a weak D match, TRBD2 (5 bases). Germline CDR1 is SGHVS and CDR2 is FQNEAQ. The CDR3 has 13 residues. The CDR3 nucleotides are TGTGCCAGCAGCTTAGTGTCTAGCTACGAGCAGTGCTTC. Translated, it gives CASSLVSSYEQCF.

Turning to this clonotype: A much larger clone sits a single nucleotide away, making a read error possible. The gene calls are TRBV19 and TRBJ2-7, with D perhaps TRBD2 (5 bases). This CDR3 has 11 amino acids. Germline CDR1 and CDR2: LNHDA and SQIVND (reference sequence). The germline V and J ends were trimmed by 10 bases and 7 bases, with 14 bases remaining between them. The CDR3 nucleotides are TGTGCCATCTCTCCCCGGGGTGAGCAGTACTTC. It codes for CAISPRGEQYF.

The V and J genes are TRBV11-2 and TRBJ2-7, with a weak D call TRBD2 (5 bases). Trimming removed 5 bases at V and 5 bases at J, with 13 bases between. The CDR3 loop spans 13 amino acids. Germline CDR1 and CDR2: SGHAT and FQNNGV. The CDR3 DNA reads as TGTGCCAGCAGCCACAGAGGGCAGAACGAGCAGTACTTC. Protein: CASSHRGQNEQYF.

This clonotype has more than one count but fewer than ten. The V call is TRBV11-1, the J call TRBJ2-5; 7 bases map to TRBD1. The V segment lost 6 bases and the J segment 9 bases; nucleotides outside the gene matches: 10. Germline CDR1 SGHAT, CDR2 FQDESV (reference sequence). CDR3 length: 13 residues. The CDR3 region is CASSQGQKEAQYF. CDR3 DNA: TGTGCCAGCAGTCAGGGACAGAAGGAGGCCCAGTACTTC.

The table lists this clonotype with many counts. The genes are TRBV29-1 and TRBJ2-1; D is unresolved. This CDR3 comprises 10 residues. V was cut by 7 bases and J by 4 bases, with 5 bases left in between. Per germline, CDR1 SQVTM and CDR2 ANQGSEA. The CDR3 protein is CSGSYNEQFF. In DNA form, the CDR3 reads TGCAGCGGAAGTTACAATGAGCAGTTCTTC.

The chain is built from TRBV6-5 and TRBJ2-3; 12 bases align to TRBD2. J was trimmed by 4 bases and V by 2 bases; bases with no gene match: 4. Per germline, CDR1 MNHEY and CDR2 SVGAGI. The CDR3 spans 16 residues. The CDR3: CASSYPGLAGSDTQYF. Here the CDR3 DNA reads TGTGCCAGCAGTTACCCAGGACTAGCGGGATCAGATACGCAGTATTTT.

About this clonotype: In this CDR3 the conserved last residue, phenylalanine or tryptophan, is missing, so a read error is likely. The rearrangement links TRBV11-2 to TRBJ2-1; possibly TRBD1 for D (6 bases). Trimming took off 5 bases at V and 10 bases at J, with 12 bases between the two ends. There are 12 residues in the CDR3. CDR1 and CDR2 (germline): SGHAT, FQNNGV. CDR3 protein: CASSNQGIEQFL. The DNA for the CDR3 is TGTGCCAGCAGCAATCAGGGGATCGAGCAGTTCCTC.

In this sample, this clonotype turned up many times. The V gene is TRBV12-3 or TRBV12-4, the J gene TRBJ2-1; 7 bases match TRBD2. The CDR3 is 16 amino acids. Trimming cost V 0 bases and J 8 bases; bases outside gene matches: 10. CDR3 coding DNA: TGTGCCAGCAGTTTAGCGGGAGGGCCTAGAGGGTATGAGCAGTTCTTC. Its protein product is CASSLAGGPRGYEQFF.

This chain joins TRBV28 and TRBJ2-2, with TRBD1 matching over 7 bases. The V gene end was trimmed by 5 bases and the J gene end by 7 bases; junction bases not matched to a gene: 4. The CDR3 runs 13 residues. Germline V CDR1 and CDR2: MDHEN, SYDVKM. The CDR3 loop is CASSTGVSGELFF. For the CDR3, the DNA is TGTGCCAGCAGTACAGGGGTGAGCGGGGAGCTGTTTTTT.

The genes are TRBV10-3 and TRBJ2-7; 7 bases map to TRBD2. The germline CDR1 and CDR2 sequences are ENHRY and SYGVKD. J lost 12 bases, V lost 4 bases, and 12 bases had no gene match. This CDR3 region has 13 residues. The CDR3 region has the DNA TGTGCCATCAGTGGGCTAGCGGACCACGAGATGTACTTC. Encoded protein: CAISGLADHEMYF.

The rearrangement links TRBV30 to TRBJ2-3; D not certain. Trimming shortened V by 3 bases and J by 5 bases, and 6 bases separated the two germline ends. This CDR3 region has 11 residues. Germline assignment: CDR1 GTSNPN and CDR2 SVGIG (reference sequence). The CDR3 sequence: CAWSLVDTQYF. The DNA of the CDR3 is TGTGCCTGGAGCCTCGTAGATACGCAGTATTTT.

In regard to this clonotype: The final CDR3 position lacks the conserved phenylalanine or tryptophan, pointing to a likely read error. V usage is TRBV11-2 and J usage is TRBJ2-3; 11 bases agree with TRBD2. Trimming at V came to 6 bases and at J to 6 bases, leaving 8 bases not matched to a gene. Germline V lookup: CDR1 SGHAT, CDR2 FQNNGV. The CDR3 extends over 15 amino acids. CDR3 DNA: TGTGCCAGCAGTTTACTAGCGGGAGATGGCGATACGCAGTATTCT. It translates to CASSLLAGDGDTQYS.

With respect to this clonotype: A read error may be the cause here, since a much bigger clone is one base away. J is TRBJ1-5 and V is TRBV7-8, with D unresolved. The germline V gene has CDR1 SGHVS and CDR2 FQNEAQ. The CDR3 runs to 14 residues. V dropped 5 bases and J dropped 6 bases, with 14 bases sitting between them. CDR3 amino acids: CASSLKAASQPQHF. The CDR3 coding sequence is TGTGCCAGCAGCCTTAAGGCAGCCAGTCAGCCCCAGCATTTT.

CDR3 DNA: TGTGCCAGCAGCTTAGATCCGGTAGCGGGAGGCCTCTCCGGGGCCAACGTCCTGACTTTC. Its protein is CASSLDPVAGGLSGANVLTF. The chain joins TRBV11-2 to TRBJ2-6; 10 bases map to TRBD2. From germline, CDR1 is SGHAT and CDR2 FQNNGV. This CDR3 contains 20 residues. V lost 0 bases to trimming and J lost 4 bases; unmatched junction nucleotides: 12.

The chain combines TRBV28 with TRBJ1-2; tentatively, D is TRBD1 (5 bases). V lost 6 bases, J lost 7 bases, and 21 bases lay in between. This CDR3 comprises 15 residues. Germline V gene data show CDR1 as MDHEN and CDR2 as SYDVKM. CDR3 in DNA: TGTGCCAGCAGAGCTTTAGGGGTTTCGGGGCCTGGCTACACCTTC. It encodes CASRALGVSGPGYTF.

On this clonotype: Sequence at one end of the junction differs from germline and may be a read error. The chain couples TRBV4-1 to TRBJ2-7; a weak D match, TRBD1 (5 bases). Germline V gene sequence: CDR1 MGHRA, CDR2 YSYEKL. The CDR3 runs to 16 residues. CDR3 coding DNA: TGCGCCAGCAGTCAAGGTGGGGCGGTGAGCTCCTACGAGCAGTACTTC. It encodes CASSQGGAVSSYEQYF.

V and J are TRBV5-1 and TRBJ2-2; no clear D gene. The CDR3 is 14 amino acids. V gave up 4 bases and J gave up 2 bases, with 9 bases separating them. In germline, CDR1 is SGHRS, CDR2 YFSETQ. CDR3 region: CASSGQSNTGELFF. CDR3 bases: TGCGCCAGCAGCGGCCAGTCAAACACCGGGGAGCTGTTTTTT.

This clonotype was seen just once. The V call is TRBV6-1, the J call TRBJ2-3; maybe TRBD2 (6 bases). This CDR3 region has 14 residues. The V gene's germline CDR1 is MNHNS and CDR2 SASEGT. CDR3 loop: CASGGGTSPDTQYF. CDR3 bases: TGTGCTAGCGGTGGCGGGACGAGCCCAGATACGCAGTATTTT.

In regard to this clonotype: An end of the junction does not agree with germline; a read error may underlie this. The CDR3 DNA sequence: TGTACCAGCAGCTTATGGGGGGCGAATTCACCCCTCCTCTTT. Protein: CTSSLWGANSPLLF. The V call is TRBV11-2, the J call TRBJ1-6; possible D gene TRBD1, 6 bases. Germline values: CDR1 SGHAT, CDR2 FQNNGV. The CDR3 covers 14 residues.

As regards this clonotype: At one of its ends the junction is not consistent with the germline gene, which may arise from a read error. This chain joins TRBV11-2 and TRBJ2-1; a weak D match, TRBD2 (6 bases). Germline CDR1 is SGHAT and CDR2 is FQNNGV. The CDR3 length is 14 residues. The CDR3 protein is CASSSAGLGNEQLF. The CDR3 coding sequence is TGTGCCAGTAGTTCAGCGGGCCTTGGGAATGAGCAGCTCTTC.

This clonotype was seen ten or more times. The chain joins TRBV5-4 to TRBJ2-3, with D perhaps matching TRBD1 (6 bases). Germline V lookup: CDR1 SGHNT, CDR2 YYREEE (reference sequence). V lost 3 bases to trimming and J lost 0 bases, with 14 bases between them. This CDR3 is 16 amino acids long. CDR3 coding DNA: TGTGCCAGCAGCTGGTCCAGGGGAGCTAGCACAGATACGCAGTATTTT. This codes for CASSWSRGASTDTQYF.